The entry that follows covers one T cell receptor beta chain sequence. As processed by the authors: Amplified reference gene primers provided the basis for estimating nucleated cell counts. Profiled with immunoSEQ multiplex PCR; TCRdb holds only in-frame clones, not every one. V and J calls and clone size are as listed in that table; D and trimming were resolved from the DNA. Of about 220,000 clones in the sample, around 81% were seen once. These data are taken from a study of blood T cell repertoires in COVID-19. Looking at the study overall: Material from acute and convalescent COVID-19 was sourced from the United States, Italy and Spain. From T cells, B-cell-depleted T cells, or PBMCs came the material, which was cDNA or gDNA.

The ends were cut back, 7 bases at V and 2 bases at J, with 8 bases in the middle. This CDR3 is 12 amino acids long. Germline CDR1 is MNHEY and CDR2 is SVGAGI. This sequence was found in a woman aged 55-69 years with acute or convalescent COVID-19. The V call is TRBV6-5, the J call TRBJ1-2; TRBD1 might be the D (5 bases). The sequencing input was peripheral blood. The CDR3 sequence: CASKAGNYGYTF. CDR3 sequence (DNA): TGTGCCAGCAAGGCAGGGAACTATGGCTACACCTTC.